This T cell receptor beta chain was recorded in a study of shared clonotypes between healthy human individuals. The germline V gene has CDR1 SGHRS and CDR2 YFSETQ. The CDR3 has 14 residues. V shed 7 bases and J shed 8 bases, with 18 bases lying between them. With respect to this clone: Its antigen is unknown.

The donors, healthy adults who were HIV-negative, had experienced no recent acute infections or vaccinations. This table comes from immunoSEQ multiplex PCR, and its TCRdb copy is limited to in-frame clones, with some not included. This repertoire shows millions of clones, roughly 93% found once; its top ten account for about 0.39%. Overall study findings and caveats: The generation probabilities recorded for non-shared clonotypes fell below those of clonotypes shared by all four donors. Large depth notwithstanding, sorted-subset sequencing proved incomplete by rarefaction.

Sequenced: naive CD4+ T cells from PBMCs. Stated subset: CD45RA+ positively selected. The TCR sequence derives from a man aged 18-30 years in good health. Some clones in this sample may be carry-over from other donors' samples. This chain connects TRBV5-1 to TRBJ1-4, with D possibly TRBD1 on 5 matching bases. This CDR3 is CASGRQGRGEKLFF. The CDR3 bases are TGCGCCAGCGGCCGCCAGGGTCGTGGGGAAAAACTGTTTTTT.